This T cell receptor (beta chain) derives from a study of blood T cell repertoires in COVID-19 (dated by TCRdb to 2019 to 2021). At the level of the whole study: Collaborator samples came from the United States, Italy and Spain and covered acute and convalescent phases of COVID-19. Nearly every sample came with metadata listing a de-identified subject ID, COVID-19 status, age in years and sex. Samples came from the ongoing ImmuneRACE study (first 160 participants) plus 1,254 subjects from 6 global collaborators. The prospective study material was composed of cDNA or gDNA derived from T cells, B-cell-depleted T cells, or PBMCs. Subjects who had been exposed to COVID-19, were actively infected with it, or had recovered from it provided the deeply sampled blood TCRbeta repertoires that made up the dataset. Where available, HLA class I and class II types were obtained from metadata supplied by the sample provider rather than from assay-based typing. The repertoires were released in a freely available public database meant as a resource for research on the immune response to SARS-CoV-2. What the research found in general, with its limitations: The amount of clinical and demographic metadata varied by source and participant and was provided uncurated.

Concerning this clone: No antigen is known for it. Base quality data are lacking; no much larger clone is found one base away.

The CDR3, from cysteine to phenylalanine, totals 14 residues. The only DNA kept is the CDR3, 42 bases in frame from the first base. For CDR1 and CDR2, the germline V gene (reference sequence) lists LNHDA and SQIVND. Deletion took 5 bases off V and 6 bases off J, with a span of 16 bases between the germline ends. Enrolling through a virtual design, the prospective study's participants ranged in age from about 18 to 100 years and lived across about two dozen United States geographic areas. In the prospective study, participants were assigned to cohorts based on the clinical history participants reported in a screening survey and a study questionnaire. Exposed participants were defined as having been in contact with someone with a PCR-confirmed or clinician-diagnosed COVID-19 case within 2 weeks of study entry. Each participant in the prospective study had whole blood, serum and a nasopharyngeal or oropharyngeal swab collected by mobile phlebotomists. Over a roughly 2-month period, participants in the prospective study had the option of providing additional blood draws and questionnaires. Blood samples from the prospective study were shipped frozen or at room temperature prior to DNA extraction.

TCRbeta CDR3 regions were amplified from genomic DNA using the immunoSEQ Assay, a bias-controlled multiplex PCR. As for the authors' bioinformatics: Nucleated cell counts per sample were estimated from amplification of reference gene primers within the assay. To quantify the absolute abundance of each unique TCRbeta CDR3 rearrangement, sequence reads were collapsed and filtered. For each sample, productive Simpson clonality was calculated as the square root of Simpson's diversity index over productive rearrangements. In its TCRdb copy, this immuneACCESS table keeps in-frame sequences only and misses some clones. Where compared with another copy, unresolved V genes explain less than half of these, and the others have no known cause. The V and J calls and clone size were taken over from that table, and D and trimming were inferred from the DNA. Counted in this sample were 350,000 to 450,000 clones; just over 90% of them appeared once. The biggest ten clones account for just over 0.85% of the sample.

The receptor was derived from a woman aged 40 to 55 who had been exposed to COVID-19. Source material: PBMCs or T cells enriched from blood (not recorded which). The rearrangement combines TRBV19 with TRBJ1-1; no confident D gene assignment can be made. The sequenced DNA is TGTGCCAGTAGTGCCGGGAGAGGGCCCGCTGAAGCTTTCTTT. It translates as CASSAGRGPAEAFF. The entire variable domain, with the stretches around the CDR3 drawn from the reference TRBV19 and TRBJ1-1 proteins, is DGGITQSPKYLFRKEGQNVTLSCEQNLNHDAMYWYRQDPGQGLRLIYYSQIVNDFQKGDIAEGYSVSREKKESFPLTVTSAQKNPTAFYLCASSAGRGPAEAFFGQGTRLTVV.